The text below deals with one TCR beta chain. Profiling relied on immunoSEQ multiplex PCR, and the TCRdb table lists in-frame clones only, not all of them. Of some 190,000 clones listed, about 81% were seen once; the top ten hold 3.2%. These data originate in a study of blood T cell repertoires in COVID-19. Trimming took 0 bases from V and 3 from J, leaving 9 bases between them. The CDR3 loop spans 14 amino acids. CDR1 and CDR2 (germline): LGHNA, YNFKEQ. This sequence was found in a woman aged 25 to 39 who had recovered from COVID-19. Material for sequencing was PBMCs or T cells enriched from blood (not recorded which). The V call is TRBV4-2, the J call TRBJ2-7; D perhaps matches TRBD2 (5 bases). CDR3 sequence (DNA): TGTGCCAGCAGCCAAGAAGGGAGTGTCTACGAGCAGTACTTC. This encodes CASSQEGSVYEQYF.